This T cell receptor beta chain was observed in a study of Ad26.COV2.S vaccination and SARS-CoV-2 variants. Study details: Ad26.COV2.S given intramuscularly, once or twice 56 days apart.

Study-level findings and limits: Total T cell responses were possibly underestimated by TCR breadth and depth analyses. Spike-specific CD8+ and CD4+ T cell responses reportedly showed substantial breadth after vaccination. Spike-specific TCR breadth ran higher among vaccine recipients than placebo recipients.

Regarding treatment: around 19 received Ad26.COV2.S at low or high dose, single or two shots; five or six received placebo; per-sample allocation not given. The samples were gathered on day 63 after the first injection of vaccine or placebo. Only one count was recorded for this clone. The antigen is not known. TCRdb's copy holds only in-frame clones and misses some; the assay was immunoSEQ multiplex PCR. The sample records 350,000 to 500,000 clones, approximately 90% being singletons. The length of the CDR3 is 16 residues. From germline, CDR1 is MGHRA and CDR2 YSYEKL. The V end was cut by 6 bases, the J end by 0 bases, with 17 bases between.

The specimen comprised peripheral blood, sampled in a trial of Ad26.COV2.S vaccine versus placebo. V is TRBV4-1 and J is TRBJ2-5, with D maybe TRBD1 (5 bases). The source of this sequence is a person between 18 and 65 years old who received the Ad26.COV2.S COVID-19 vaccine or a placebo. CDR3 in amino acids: CASSTSWGQYQETQYF. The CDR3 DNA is TGCGCCAGCAGTACGAGTTGGGGCCAGTACCAAGAGACCCAGTACTTC.